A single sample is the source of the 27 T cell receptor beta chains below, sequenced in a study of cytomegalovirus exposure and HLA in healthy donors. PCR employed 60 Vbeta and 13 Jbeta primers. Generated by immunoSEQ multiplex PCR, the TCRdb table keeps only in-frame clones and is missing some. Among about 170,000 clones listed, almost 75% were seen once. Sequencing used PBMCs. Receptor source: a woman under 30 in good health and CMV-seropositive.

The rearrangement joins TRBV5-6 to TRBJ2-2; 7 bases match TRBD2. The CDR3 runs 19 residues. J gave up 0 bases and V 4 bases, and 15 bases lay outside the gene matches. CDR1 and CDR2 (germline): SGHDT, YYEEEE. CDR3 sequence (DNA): TGTGCCAGCAGCCGCCTTGGCGGGGGAGCAACAGCGAACACCGGGGAGCTGTTTTTT. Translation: CASSRLGGGATANTGELFF.

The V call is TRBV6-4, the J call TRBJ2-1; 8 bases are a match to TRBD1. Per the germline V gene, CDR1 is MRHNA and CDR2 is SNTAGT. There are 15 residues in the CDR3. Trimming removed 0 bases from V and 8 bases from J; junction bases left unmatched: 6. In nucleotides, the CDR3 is TGTGCCAGCAGTGACTCCCAGGGGGCGACAGATGAGCAGTTCTTC. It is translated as CASSDSQGATDEQFF.

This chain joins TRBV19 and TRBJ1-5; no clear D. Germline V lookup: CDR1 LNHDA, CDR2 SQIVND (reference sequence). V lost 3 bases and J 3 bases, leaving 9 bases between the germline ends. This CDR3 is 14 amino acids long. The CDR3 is CASSMPRLNQPQHF. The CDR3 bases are TGTGCCAGTAGTATGCCGAGGCTCAATCAGCCCCAGCATTTT.

In DNA form, the CDR3 reads TGTGCCAGTAGTAAGCAGGGCAGTTCGGCCCTCCACTTT. It encodes CASSKQGSSALHF. The V and J genes are TRBV19 and TRBJ1-6, with D perhaps matching TRBD1 (5 bases). V lost 4 bases, J lost 14 bases, and 15 bases lay in between. CDR1 is LNHDA, CDR2 SQIVND, per germline (reference sequence). There are 13 residues in the CDR3.

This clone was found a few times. In DNA, the CDR3 is TGCGCCAGCAGCCAAGGGGATCCGAGTGAGGGGGAGCGTAACACCCTCTGGGGCTACACCTTC. This sequence encodes CASSQGDPSEGERNTLWGYTF. The chain is built from TRBV4-3 and TRBJ1-2; D is possibly TRBD1 (6 bases). The germline CDR1 and CDR2 sequences are LGHNA and YSLEER. This CDR3 contains 21 residues. Trimming pared 1 base from V and 8 bases from J, leaving 35 bases between.

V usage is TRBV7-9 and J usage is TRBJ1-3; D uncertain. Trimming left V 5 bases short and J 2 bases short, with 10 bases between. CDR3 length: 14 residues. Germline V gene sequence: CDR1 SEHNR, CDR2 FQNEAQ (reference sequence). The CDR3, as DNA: TGTGCCAGCAGCCACGACACCGCTGGAAACACCATATATTTT. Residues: CASSHDTAGNTIYF.

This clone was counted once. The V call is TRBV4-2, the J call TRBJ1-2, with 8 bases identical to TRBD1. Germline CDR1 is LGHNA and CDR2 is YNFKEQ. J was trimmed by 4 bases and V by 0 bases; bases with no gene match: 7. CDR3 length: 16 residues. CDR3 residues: CASSQDRAGGRYGYTF. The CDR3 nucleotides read TGTGCCAGCAGCCAAGATCGGGCAGGGGGCCGCTATGGCTACACCTTC.

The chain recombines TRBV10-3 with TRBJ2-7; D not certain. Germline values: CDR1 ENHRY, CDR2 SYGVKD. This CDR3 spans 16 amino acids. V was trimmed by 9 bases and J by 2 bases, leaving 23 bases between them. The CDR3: CAIFPFPPVLAYEQYF. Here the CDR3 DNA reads TGTGCCATTTTTCCCTTCCCCCCCGTGTTAGCCTACGAGCAGTACTTC.

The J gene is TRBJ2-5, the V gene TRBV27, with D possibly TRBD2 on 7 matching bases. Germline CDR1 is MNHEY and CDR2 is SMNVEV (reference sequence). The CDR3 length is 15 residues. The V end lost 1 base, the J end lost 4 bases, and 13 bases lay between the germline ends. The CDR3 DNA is TGTGCCAGCAGTTTATTTGGGGGGGCCATAGAGACCCAGTACTTC. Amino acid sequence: CASSLFGGAIETQYF.

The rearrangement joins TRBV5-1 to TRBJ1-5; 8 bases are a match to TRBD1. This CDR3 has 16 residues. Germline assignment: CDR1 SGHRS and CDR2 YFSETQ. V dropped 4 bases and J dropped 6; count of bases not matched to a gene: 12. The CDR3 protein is CASSEGVTGDGQPQHF. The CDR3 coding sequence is TGCGCCAGCAGCGAGGGAGTGACAGGGGATGGTCAGCCCCAGCATTTT.

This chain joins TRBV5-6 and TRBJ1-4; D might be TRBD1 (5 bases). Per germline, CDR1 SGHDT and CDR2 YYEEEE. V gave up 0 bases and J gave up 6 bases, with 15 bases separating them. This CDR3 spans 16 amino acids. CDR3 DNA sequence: TGTGCCAGCAGCTTGGGCGGGACCGCCGTATATGAAAAACTGTTTTTT. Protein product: CASSLGGTAVYEKLFF.

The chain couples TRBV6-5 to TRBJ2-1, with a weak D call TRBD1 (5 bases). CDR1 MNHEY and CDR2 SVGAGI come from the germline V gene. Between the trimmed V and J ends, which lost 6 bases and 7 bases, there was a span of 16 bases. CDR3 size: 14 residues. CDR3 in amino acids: CASSLRQGRNEQFF. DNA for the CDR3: TGTGCCAGCAGCCTTCGGCAGGGTAGAAATGAGCAGTTCTTC.

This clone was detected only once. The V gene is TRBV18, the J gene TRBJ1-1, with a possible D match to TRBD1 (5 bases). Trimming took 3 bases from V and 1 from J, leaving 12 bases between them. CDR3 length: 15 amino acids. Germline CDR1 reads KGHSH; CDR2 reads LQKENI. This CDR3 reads CASSPTPGPNTEAFF. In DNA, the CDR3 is TGTGCCAGCTCACCGACCCCAGGGCCGAACACTGAAGCTTTCTTT. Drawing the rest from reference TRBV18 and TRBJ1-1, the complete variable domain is NAGVMQNPRHLVRRRGQEARLRCSPMKGHSHVYWYRQLPEEGLKFMVYLQKENIIDESGMPKERFSAEFPKEGPSILRIQQVVRGDSAAYFCASSPTPGPNTEAFFGQGTRLTVV.

This chain's CDR3 is CASAPGLAGGGELFF. The CDR3 region has the DNA TGTGCCAGCGCTCCGGGACTAGCGGGCGGCGGGGAGCTGTTTTTT. The V and J genes are TRBV10-3 and TRBJ2-2; 12 positions match TRBD2. Germline assignment: CDR1 ENHRY and CDR2 SYGVKD. This CDR3 region has 15 residues. The ends lost 10 bases at V and 7 bases at J; junction bases unmatched: 10.

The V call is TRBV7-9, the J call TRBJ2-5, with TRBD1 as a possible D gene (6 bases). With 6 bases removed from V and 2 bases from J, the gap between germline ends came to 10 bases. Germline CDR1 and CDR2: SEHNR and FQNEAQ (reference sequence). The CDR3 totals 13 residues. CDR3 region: CASRRGQQETQYF. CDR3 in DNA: TGTGCCAGCAGACGAGGACAGCAAGAGACCCAGTACTTC.

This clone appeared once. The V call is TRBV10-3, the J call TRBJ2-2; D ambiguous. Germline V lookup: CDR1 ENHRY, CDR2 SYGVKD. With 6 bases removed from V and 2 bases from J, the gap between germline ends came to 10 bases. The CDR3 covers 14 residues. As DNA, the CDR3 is TGTGCCATCAGAGACAAGACCAACACCGGGGAGCTGTTTTTT. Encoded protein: CAIRDKTNTGELFF.

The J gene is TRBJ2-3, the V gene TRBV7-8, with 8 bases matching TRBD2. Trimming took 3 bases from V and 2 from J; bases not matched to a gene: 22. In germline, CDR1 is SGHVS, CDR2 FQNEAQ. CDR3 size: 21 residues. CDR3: CASSFTAHQRGPGMNTDTQYF. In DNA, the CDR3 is TGTGCCAGCAGCTTTACCGCGCATCAGCGGGGGCCGGGAATGAACACAGATACGCAGTATTTT. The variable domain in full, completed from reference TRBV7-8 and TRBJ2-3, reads GAGVSQSPRYKVAKRGQDVALRCDPISGHVSLFWYQQALGQGPEFLTYFQNEAQLDKSGLPSDRFFAERPEGSVSTLKIQRTQQEDSAVYLCASSFTAHQRGPGMNTDTQYFGPGTRLTVL.

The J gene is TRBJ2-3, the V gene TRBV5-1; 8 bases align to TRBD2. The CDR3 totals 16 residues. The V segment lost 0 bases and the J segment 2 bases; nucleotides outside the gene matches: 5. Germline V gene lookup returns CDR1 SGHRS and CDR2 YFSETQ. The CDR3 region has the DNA TGCGCCAGCAGCTTGGCCGGGGGGGGTGCCACAGATACGCAGTATTTT. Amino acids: CASSLAGGGATDTQYF.

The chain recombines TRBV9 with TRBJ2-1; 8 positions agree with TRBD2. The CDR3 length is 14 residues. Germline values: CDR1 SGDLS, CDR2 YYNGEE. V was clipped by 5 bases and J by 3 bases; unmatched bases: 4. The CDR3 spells CASSLAGNYNEQFF. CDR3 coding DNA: TGTGCCAGCAGTCTAGCGGGTAACTACAATGAGCAGTTCTTC.

The CDR3: CASSSSGGNQPQHF. Here the CDR3 DNA reads TGTGCCAGCAGCTCCAGCGGGGGGAATCAGCCCCAGCATTTT. The chain combines TRBV7-8 with TRBJ1-5; D may be TRBD1 (5 bases). The germline gives CDR1 SGHVS, CDR2 FQNEAQ. V lost 4 bases and J lost 4, with 11 bases in between. This CDR3 contains 14 residues. Together with reference TRBV7-8 and TRBJ1-5, the CDR3 gives the full variable domain: GAGVSQSPRYKVAKRGQDVALRCDPISGHVSLFWYQQALGQGPEFLTYFQNEAQLDKSGLPSDRFFAERPEGSVSTLKIQRTQQEDSAVYLCASSSSGGNQPQHFGDGTRLSIL.

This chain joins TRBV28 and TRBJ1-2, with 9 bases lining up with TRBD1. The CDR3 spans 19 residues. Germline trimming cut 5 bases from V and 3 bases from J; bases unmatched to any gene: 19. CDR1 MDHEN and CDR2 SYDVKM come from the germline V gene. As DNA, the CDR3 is TGTGCCAGCAGTACGGGGGGGTTGGGACAGGGAATTACCGACTATGGCTACACCTTC. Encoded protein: CASSTGGLGQGITDYGYTF.

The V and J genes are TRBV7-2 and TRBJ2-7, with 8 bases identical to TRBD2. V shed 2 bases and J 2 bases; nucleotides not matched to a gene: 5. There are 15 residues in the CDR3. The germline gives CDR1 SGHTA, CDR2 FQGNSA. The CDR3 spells CASSLFRGGPYEQYF. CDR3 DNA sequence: TGTGCCAGCAGCTTATTCCGGGGGGGCCCCTACGAGCAGTACTTC.

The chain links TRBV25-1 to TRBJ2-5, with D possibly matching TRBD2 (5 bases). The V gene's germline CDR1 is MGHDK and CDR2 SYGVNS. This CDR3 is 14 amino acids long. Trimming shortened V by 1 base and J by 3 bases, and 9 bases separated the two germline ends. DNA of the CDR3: TGTGCCAGCAGTGAATTAGGAGGAGAAGAGACCCAGTACTTC. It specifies CASSELGGEETQYF.

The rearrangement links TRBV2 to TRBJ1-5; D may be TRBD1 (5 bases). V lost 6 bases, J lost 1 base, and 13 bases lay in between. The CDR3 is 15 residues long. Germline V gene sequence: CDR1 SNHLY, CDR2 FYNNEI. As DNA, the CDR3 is TGTGCCAGCAGCCTTCGACAGCAGAGCAATCAGCCCCAGCATTTT. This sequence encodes CASSLRQQSNQPQHF.

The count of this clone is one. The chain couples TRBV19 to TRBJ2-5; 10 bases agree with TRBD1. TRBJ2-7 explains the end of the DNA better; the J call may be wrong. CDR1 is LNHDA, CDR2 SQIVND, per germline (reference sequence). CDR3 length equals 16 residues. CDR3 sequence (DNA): TGTGCCAGTAGTGGCCGGGACAGGGGAGGTTTAGGCGAGCAGTACTTC. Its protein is CASSGRDRGGLGEQYF.

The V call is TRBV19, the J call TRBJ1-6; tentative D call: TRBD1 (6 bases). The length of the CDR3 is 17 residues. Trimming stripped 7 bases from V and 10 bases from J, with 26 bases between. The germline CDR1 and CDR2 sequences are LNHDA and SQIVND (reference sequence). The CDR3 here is CASTNLLGGPGVSPLHF. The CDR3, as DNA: TGTGCCAGTACCAACCTCTTGGGGGGGCCAGGAGTGTCACCCCTCCACTTT.

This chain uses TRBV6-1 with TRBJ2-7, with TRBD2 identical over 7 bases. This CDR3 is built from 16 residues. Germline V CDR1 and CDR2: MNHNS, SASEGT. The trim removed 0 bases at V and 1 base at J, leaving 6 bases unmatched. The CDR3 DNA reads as TGTGCCAGCAGTGAAGCCGCCCTAGCGGAGTCCTACGAGCAGTACTTC. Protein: CASSEAALAESYEQYF.